Below are 30 T cell receptor beta chains sequenced from a single sample in a study of CD8+ T cells in alopecia areata. Treatment described: oral pan-JAK inhibitor, 5-10 mg twice daily. Following RNA extraction, reverse transcription yielded cDNA that acted as the sequencing template. Measured with immunoSEQ multiplex PCR; TCRdb has only the in-frame clones, and not every one. This repertoire shows more than 200,000 clones, around 65% found once; its top ten account for more than 3.5%. The sample was CD4+ T cells sorted from blood, taken at week 4, from a patient treated with tofacitinib. The receptor source for this set is a human donor with alopecia areata.

This clone has more than one count but fewer than ten. The chain carries TRBV29-1 and TRBJ2-1; D gene unclear. CDR1 and CDR2 (germline): SQVTM, ANQGSEA. The CDR3 sequence is 8 residues long. The CDR3 loop is CRISKQFF. The CDR3, as DNA: TGCAGGATTTCCAAGCAGTTCTTC.

The CDR3 DNA is TGTGCCAGCAGCTTAGGCGAGATTTCACCCCTCCACTTT. Protein product: CASSLGEISPLHF. The chain combines TRBV7-2 with TRBJ1-6; D is unresolved. Germline loops: CDR1 SGHTA, CDR2 FQGNSA. The CDR3 runs to 13 residues. With 1 base removed from V and 9 bases from J, the gap between germline ends came to 7 bases. The complete variable domain, with remaining parts taken from reference TRBV7-2 and TRBJ1-6, reads GAGVSQSPSNKVTEKGKDVELRCDPISGHTALYWYRQSLGQGLEFLIYFQGNSAPDKSGLPSDRFSAERTGGSVSTLTIQRTQQEDSAVYLCASSLGEISPLHFGNGTRLTVT.

This clone showed up just a few times. This chain links TRBV6-6 with TRBJ2-1; D unresolved. The germline V gene has CDR1 MNHNY and CDR2 SVGAGI (reference sequence). V dropped 2 bases and J dropped 4 bases, with 9 bases sitting between them. The CDR3 covers 14 residues. The CDR3 here is CASSYPLVYNEQFF. The CDR3 DNA reads as TGTGCCAGCAGTTACCCCTTAGTTTACAATGAGCAGTTCTTC.

The V gene is TRBV29-1, the J gene TRBJ2-3; 8 bases align to TRBD2. CDR1 and CDR2 (germline): SQVTM, ANQGSEA. The V and J ends lost 7 bases and 1 base, in that order; junction bases with no gene match: 7. This CDR3 is built from 14 residues. The CDR3 reads CSARLAPGTDTQYF. DNA for the CDR3: TGCAGCGCCCGACTAGCGCCGGGCACAGATACGCAGTATTTT.

There are a few counts of this clone. This rearrangement joins TRBV5-4 to TRBJ2-7; 11 positions agree with TRBD1. J was trimmed by 2 bases and V by 4 bases; bases with no gene match: 8. Germline V gives CDR1 SGHNT, CDR2 YYREEE (reference sequence). The CDR3 has 16 amino acids. CDR3 bases: TGTGCCAGCAGCCCCGGTGGGGGACAGGGGGCCTACGAGCAGTACTTC. Its translation: CASSPGGGQGAYEQYF.

V usage is TRBV30 and J usage is TRBJ1-1; TRBD1 is a possible D gene (5 bases). Germline loops: CDR1 GTSNPN, CDR2 SVGIG (reference sequence). CDR3 length equals 12 residues. Trimming left V 5 bases short and J 10 bases short, with 17 bases between. The CDR3 bases are TGTGCCTGGTGGAGGAGGGGAAGATCAGCTTTCTTT. This gives the protein CAWWRRGRSAFF.

This clone was observed a handful of times. The chain combines TRBV29-1 with TRBJ1-6, with 10 bases identical to TRBD1. V shed 6 bases and J 7 bases; nucleotides not matched to a gene: 3. The V gene's germline CDR1 is SQVTM and CDR2 ANQGSEA. The CDR3 is 13 amino acids. DNA of the CDR3: TGCAGCGTAGCGGACAGGGGGAATTCACCCCTCCACTTT. Translating it yields CSVADRGNSPLHF.

This rearrangement joins TRBV7-8 to TRBJ2-3, with 7 positions matching TRBD1. Looked up from germline, CDR1 is SGHVS and CDR2 is FQNEAQ. The CDR3 has 16 amino acids. Trimming took 3 bases from V and 4 from J; bases not matched to a gene: 10. DNA of the CDR3: TGTGCCAGCAGCTTCCACAGGGGTAAACCTTCAGATACGCAGTATTTT. It yields the protein CASSFHRGKPSDTQYF.

V gene TRBV4-3 combines with J gene TRBJ2-1, with 13 bases matching TRBD2. V lost 0 bases and J lost 9; bases outside the gene matches: 5. In germline, CDR1 is LGHNA, CDR2 YSLEER. The length of the CDR3 is 16 residues. CDR3 in DNA: TGCGCCAGCAGCCAAGAGACTAGCGGGGGGTCTGTTGAGCAGTTCTTC. Translating it yields CASSQETSGGSVEQFF.

Only a few counts were recorded for this clone. The chain carries TRBV29-1 and TRBJ1-1; no definite D call. The CDR3 runs to 13 residues. Trimming took 7 bases from V and 4 from J, leaving 16 bases between them. Germline values: CDR1 SQVTM, CDR2 ANQGSEA. CDR3 in amino acids: CSARTHPGTEAFF. Written as DNA, the CDR3 is TGCAGCGCTCGGACCCACCCAGGCACTGAAGCTTTCTTT.

The chain links TRBV30 to TRBJ2-5, with 10 nucleotides matching TRBD2. Germline V gene lookup returns CDR1 GTSNPN and CDR2 SVGIG (reference sequence). V shed 0 bases and J 4 bases; nucleotides not matched to a gene: 5. CDR3 length equals 15 residues. The CDR3 DNA follows: TGTGCCTGGAGTGTAGGGCTAGCGGGGGTAGAGACCCAGTACTTC. This sequence encodes CAWSVGLAGVETQYF.

The chain couples TRBV2 to TRBJ1-2; 8 bases align to TRBD1. V lost 9 bases, J lost 6 bases, and 6 bases stayed unmatched. The CDR3 totals 12 residues. Germline CDR1 SNHLY, CDR2 FYNNEI. In DNA, the CDR3 is TGTGCCAGGCTGGGACAGGCCAATGGCTACACCTTC. Protein: CARLGQANGYTF.

The chain employs TRBV18 and TRBJ1-2; D call uncertain. The germline V gene has CDR1 KGHSH and CDR2 LQKENI. Trimming left V 2 bases short and J 3 bases short, with 7 bases between. This CDR3 comprises 13 residues. The CDR3 sequence is CASSPGSDYGYTF. As DNA, the CDR3 is TGTGCCAGCTCACCAGGGAGCGACTATGGCTACACCTTC.

About this clone: Other DNA sequences in this specimen translate into the identical CDR3. This chain joins TRBV6-5 and TRBJ1-5; the D is unclear. The CDR3 is 13 residues long. Trimming pared 0 bases from V and 4 bases from J, leaving 4 bases between. The germline gives CDR1 MNHEY, CDR2 SVGAGI. The CDR3: CASSYSRNQPQHF. In DNA form, the CDR3 reads TGTGCCAGCAGTTACTCCCGGAATCAGCCCCAGCATTTT.

A few counts support this clone. CDR3 in amino acids: CSVMEPNQPQHF. The CDR3 bases are TGCAGCGTTATGGAACCTAATCAGCCCCAGCATTTT. This chain connects TRBV29-1 to TRBJ1-5; D is uncertain. In germline, CDR1 is SQVTM, CDR2 ANQGSEA. This CDR3 spans 12 amino acids. V was shortened by 5 bases and J by 4 bases, with 9 bases between the two germline ends.

This clone has only a few counts. The CDR3 region is CASSWGNTGTEQFF. DNA for the CDR3: TGTGCCAGCAGCTGGGGGAATACAGGGACTGAGCAGTTCTTC. V gene TRBV11-2 combines with J gene TRBJ2-1; D might be TRBD1 (6 bases). The ends were cut back, 4 bases at V and 9 bases at J, with 16 bases in the middle. The CDR3 has 14 amino acids. Germline CDR1 is SGHAT and CDR2 is FQNNGV.

The V call is TRBV6-5, the J call TRBJ1-1, with D tentatively TRBD1 (6 bases). The CDR3 spans 14 residues. From germline, CDR1 is MNHEY and CDR2 SVGAGI. V lost 5 bases to trimming and J lost 0 bases, with 10 bases between them. This CDR3 is CASSPDRMNTEAFF. DNA for the CDR3: TGTGCCAGCAGTCCGGACAGAATGAACACTGAAGCTTTCTTT.

This sequence joins TRBV10-3 and TRBJ2-7; 7 bases are a match to TRBD1. This CDR3 contains 12 residues. The ends lost 6 bases at V and 4 bases at J; junction bases unmatched: 3. Germline-derived CDR1 and CDR2 are ENHRY and SYGVKD. CDR3 in DNA: TGTGCCATCAGCCGGGACAGTTACGAGCAGTACTTC. It encodes CAISRDSYEQYF.

The chain combines TRBV7-9 with TRBJ2-3, with 7 bases matching TRBD1. The CDR3 is 16 amino acids. CDR1 and CDR2 from the germline V gene are SEHNR and FQNEAQ (reference sequence). J lost 3 bases, V lost 6 bases, and 12 bases had no gene match. CDR3 sequence: CASSPTGYKLTDTQYF. The CDR3 DNA follows: TGTGCCAGCAGTCCGACAGGGTACAAATTAACAGATACGCAGTATTTT. Drawing the rest from reference TRBV7-9 and TRBJ2-3, the complete variable domain is DTGVSQNPRHKITKRGQNVTFRCDPISEHNRLYWYRQTLGQGPEFLTYFQNEAQLEKSRLLSDRFSAERPKGSFSTLEIQRTEQGDSAMYLCASSPTGYKLTDTQYFGPGTRLTVL.

CDR3 protein: CASSANLGQGRTEAFF. The CDR3 DNA reads as TGTGCCAGCAGTGCAAATTTGGGACAGGGGAGAACTGAAGCTTTCTTT. The chain is built from TRBV25-1 and TRBJ1-1; 10 positions agree with TRBD1. The CDR3 sequence is 16 residues long. Germline assignment: CDR1 MGHDK and CDR2 SYGVNS. The trim removed 4 bases at V and 5 bases at J, leaving 10 bases unmatched.

The chain couples TRBV29-1 to TRBJ2-3; D is ambiguous. Per the germline V gene, CDR1 is SQVTM and CDR2 is ANQGSEA. With 6 bases removed from V and 6 bases from J, the gap between germline ends came to 7 bases. The CDR3 has 10 residues. CDR3 sequence reads: CSVCKDTQYF. The CDR3 DNA sequence: TGCAGCGTATGTAAGGATACGCAGTATTTT.

J is TRBJ1-1 and V is TRBV6-4, with D perhaps matching TRBD1 (5 bases). Germline assignment: CDR1 MRHNA and CDR2 SNTAGT. CDR3 length: 14 residues. V lost 3 bases and J 3 bases, leaving 11 bases between the germline ends. The CDR3 bases are TGTGCCAGCAGTGAGGGGGGACTGGACACTGAAGCTTTCTTT. It yields the protein CASSEGGLDTEAFF.

The chain joins TRBV30 to TRBJ1-5; 9 positions agree with TRBD1. This CDR3 has 15 residues. J lost 7 bases, V lost 1 base, and 8 bases had no gene match. Germline V gives CDR1 GTSNPN, CDR2 SVGIG (reference sequence). Written as DNA, the CDR3 is TGTGCCTGGAGTGCGCGGACAGGGACAGGGCAGCCCCAGCATTTT. Its protein is CAWSARTGTGQPQHF.

This sequence joins TRBV6-5 and TRBJ1-2; D perhaps matches TRBD1 (6 bases). CDR1 is MNHEY, CDR2 SVGAGI, per germline. There are 14 residues in the CDR3. V gave up 8 bases and J gave up 1 base, with 14 bases separating them. The CDR3 sequence is CASGQTSFNYGYTF. The DNA for the CDR3 is TGTGCCAGCGGACAGACGAGCTTTAACTATGGCTACACCTTC.

The V and J genes are TRBV30 and TRBJ1-6, with D uncertain. The CDR3 spans 15 residues. V dropped 0 bases and J dropped 7 bases, with 13 bases sitting between them. Germline CDR1 and CDR2: GTSNPN and SVGIG (reference sequence). The CDR3 protein is CAWSVGLSGNSPLHF. The DNA for the CDR3 is TGTGCCTGGAGTGTGGGCCTCTCTGGGAATTCACCCCTCCACTTT.

The chain recombines TRBV30 with TRBJ2-7; D is possibly TRBD1 (6 bases). The CDR3 extends over 14 amino acids. V lost 3 bases and J lost 3, with 15 bases in between. Germline CDR1 and CDR2: GTSNPN and SVGIG (reference sequence). As DNA, the CDR3 is TGTGCCTGGAGATACGGGACAATTGACTACGAGCAGTACTTC. This sequence encodes CAWRYGTIDYEQYF.

This clone was detected only a few times. The chain has TRBV29-1 and TRBJ2-5, with 10 bases lining up with TRBD2. V gave up 3 bases and J gave up 0 bases; unmatched junction bases: 1. Germline CDR1 is SQVTM and CDR2 is ANQGSEA. The CDR3 spans 14 residues. CDR3 in amino acids: CSVDLAGDQETQYF. The CDR3, as DNA: TGCAGCGTTGATCTAGCGGGGGACCAAGAGACCCAGTACTTC. Combining the CDR3 with reference TRBV29-1 and TRBJ2-5 gives the whole variable domain SAVISQKPSRDICQRGTSLTIQCQVDSQVTMMFWYRQQPGQSLTLIATANQGSEATYESGFVIDKFPISRPNLTFSTLTVSNMSPEDSSIYLCSVDLAGDQETQYFGPGTRLLVL.

The V and J genes are TRBV29-1 and TRBJ1-1, with D possibly being TRBD1 (5 bases). The CDR3 is made up of 13 amino acids. Deletions cut 4 bases from V and 1 base from J, with 10 bases between. Germline V gives CDR1 SQVTM, CDR2 ANQGSEA. CDR3 sequence (DNA): TGCAGCGTTGGGCAGGGCAAGAACACTGAAGCTTTCTTT. It translates to CSVGQGKNTEAFF.

The count of this clone is one. V and J are TRBV6-6 and TRBJ1-5; D is ambiguous. CDR3 length: 13 residues. Trimming left V 5 bases short and J 4 bases short, with 9 bases between. Looked up from germline, CDR1 is MNHNY and CDR2 is SVGAGI (reference sequence). The CDR3, as DNA: TGTGCCAGCAGTAAAGGACGGAATCAGCCCCAGCATTTT. This sequence encodes CASSKGRNQPQHF.

The gene calls are TRBV29-1 and TRBJ2-7; 11 bases fit TRBD2. Germline V gene lookup returns CDR1 SQVTM and CDR2 ANQGSEA. Trimming at V came to 7 bases and at J to 3 bases, leaving 8 bases not matched to a gene. The CDR3 is made up of 14 amino acids. CDR3 protein: CSGKLAGEGYEQYF. The CDR3 bases are TGCAGCGGAAAACTAGCGGGGGAGGGCTACGAGCAGTACTTC.